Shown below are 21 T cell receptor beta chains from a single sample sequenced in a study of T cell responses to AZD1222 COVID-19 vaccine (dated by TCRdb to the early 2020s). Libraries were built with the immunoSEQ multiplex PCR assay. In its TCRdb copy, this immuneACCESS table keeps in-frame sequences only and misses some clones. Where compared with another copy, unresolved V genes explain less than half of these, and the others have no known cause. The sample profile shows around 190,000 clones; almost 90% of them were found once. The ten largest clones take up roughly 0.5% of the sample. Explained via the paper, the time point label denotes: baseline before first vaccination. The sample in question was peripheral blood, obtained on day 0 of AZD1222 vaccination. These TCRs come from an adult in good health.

The CDR3 region has the DNA TGTGCCAGCGGAATAAATCAGCCCCAGCATTTT. The encoded protein is CASGINQPQHF. The chain recombines TRBV6-5 with TRBJ1-5; no clear D gene. The CDR3 loop spans 11 amino acids. Germline V gene lookup returns CDR1 MNHEY and CDR2 SVGAGI. The ends were cut back, 8 bases at V and 4 bases at J, with 6 bases in the middle.

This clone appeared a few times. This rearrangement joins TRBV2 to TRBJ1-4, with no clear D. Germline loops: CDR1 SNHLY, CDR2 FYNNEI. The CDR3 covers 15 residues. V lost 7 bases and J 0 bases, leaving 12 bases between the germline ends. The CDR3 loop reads CASIAAHTTNEKLFF. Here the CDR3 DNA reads TGTGCCAGCATCGCTGCGCATACAACTAATGAAAAACTGTTTTTT.

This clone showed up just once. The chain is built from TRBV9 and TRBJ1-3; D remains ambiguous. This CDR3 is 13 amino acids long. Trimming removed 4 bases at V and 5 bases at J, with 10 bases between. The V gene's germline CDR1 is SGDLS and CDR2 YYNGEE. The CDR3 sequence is CASSLGGRNTIYF. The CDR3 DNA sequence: TGTGCCAGCAGCCTGGGTGGAAGAAACACCATATATTTT.

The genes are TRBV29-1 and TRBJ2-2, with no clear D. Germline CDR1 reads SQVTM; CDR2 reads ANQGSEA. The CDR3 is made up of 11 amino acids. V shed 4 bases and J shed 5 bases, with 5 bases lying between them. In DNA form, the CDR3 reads TGCAGCGTTGGGGGAACCGGGGAGCTGTTTTTT. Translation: CSVGGTGELFF.

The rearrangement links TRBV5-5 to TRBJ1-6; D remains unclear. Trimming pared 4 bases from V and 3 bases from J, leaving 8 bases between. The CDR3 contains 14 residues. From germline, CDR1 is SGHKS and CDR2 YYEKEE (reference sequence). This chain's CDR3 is CASSPGFYNSPLHF. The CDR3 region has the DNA TGTGCCAGCAGCCCGGGATTCTATAATTCACCCCTCCACTTT.

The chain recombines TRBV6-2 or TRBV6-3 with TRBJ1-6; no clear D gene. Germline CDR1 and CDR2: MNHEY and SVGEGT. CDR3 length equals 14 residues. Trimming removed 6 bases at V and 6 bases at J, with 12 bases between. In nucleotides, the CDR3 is TGTGCCAGCAGCCATCCAAGTATTAATTCACCCCTCCACTTT. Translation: CASSHPSINSPLHF.

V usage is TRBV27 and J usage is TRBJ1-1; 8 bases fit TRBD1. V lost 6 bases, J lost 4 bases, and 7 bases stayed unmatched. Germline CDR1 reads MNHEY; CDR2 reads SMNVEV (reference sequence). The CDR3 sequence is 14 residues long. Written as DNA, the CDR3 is TGTGCCAGCAGCCTACAGGGGGGGGTCACTGAAGCTTTCTTT. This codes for CASSLQGGVTEAFF.

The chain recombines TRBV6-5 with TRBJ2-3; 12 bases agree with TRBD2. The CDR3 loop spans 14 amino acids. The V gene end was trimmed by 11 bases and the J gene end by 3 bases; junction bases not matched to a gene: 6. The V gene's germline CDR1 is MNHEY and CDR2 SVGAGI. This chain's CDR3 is CACRLAGVTDTQYF. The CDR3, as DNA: TGTGCCTGTCGACTAGCGGGAGTAACAGATACGCAGTATTTT.

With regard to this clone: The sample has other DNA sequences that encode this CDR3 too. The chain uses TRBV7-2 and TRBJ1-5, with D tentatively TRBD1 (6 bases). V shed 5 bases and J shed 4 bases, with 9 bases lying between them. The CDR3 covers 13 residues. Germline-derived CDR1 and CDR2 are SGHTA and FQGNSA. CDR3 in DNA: TGTGCCAGCAGCCTTGGACAGAATCAGCCCCAGCATTTT. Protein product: CASSLGQNQPQHF.

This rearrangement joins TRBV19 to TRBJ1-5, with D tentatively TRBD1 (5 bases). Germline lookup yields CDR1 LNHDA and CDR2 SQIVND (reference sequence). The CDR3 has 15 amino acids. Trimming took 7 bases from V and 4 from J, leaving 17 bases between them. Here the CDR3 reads CASIPPGGWNQPQHF. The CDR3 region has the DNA TGTGCCAGTATTCCCCCTGGGGGGTGGAATCAGCCCCAGCATTTT. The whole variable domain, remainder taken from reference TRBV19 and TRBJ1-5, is DGGITQSPKYLFRKEGQNVTLSCEQNLNHDAMYWYRQDPGQGLRLIYYSQIVNDFQKGDIAEGYSVSREKKESFPLTVTSAQKNPTAFYLCASIPPGGWNQPQHFGDGTRLSIL.

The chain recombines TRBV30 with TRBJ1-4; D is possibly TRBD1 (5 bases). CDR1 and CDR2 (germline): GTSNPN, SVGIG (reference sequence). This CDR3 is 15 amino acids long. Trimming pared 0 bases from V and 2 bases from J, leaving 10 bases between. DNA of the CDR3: TGTGCCTGGAGTGTAGGAGCAGGGACTAATGAAAAACTGTTTTTT. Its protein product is CAWSVGAGTNEKLFF.

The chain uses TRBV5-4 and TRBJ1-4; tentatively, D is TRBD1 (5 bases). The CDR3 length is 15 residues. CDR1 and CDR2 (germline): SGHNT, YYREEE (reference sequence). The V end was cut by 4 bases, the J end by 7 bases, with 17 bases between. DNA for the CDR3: TGTGCCAGCAGCCCTGGGGCAAGGTCGGGTGAAAAACTGTTTTTT. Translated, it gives CASSPGARSGEKLFF.

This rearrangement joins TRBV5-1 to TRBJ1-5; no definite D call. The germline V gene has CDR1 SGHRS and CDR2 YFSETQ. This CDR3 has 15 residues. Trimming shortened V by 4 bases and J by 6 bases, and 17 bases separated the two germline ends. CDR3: CASSRGTRDTQPQHF. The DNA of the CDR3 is TGCGCCAGCAGCCGGGGAACGAGAGACACTCAGCCCCAGCATTTT.

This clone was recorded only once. CDR3 amino acids: CAISESTPGEGNQPQHF. For the CDR3, the DNA is TGTGCCATCAGTGAGTCGACTCCGGGGGAGGGAAATCAGCCCCAGCATTTT. The genes are TRBV10-3 and TRBJ1-5; weak D call: TRBD1 (5 bases). Trimming removed 0 bases at V and 4 bases at J, with 16 bases between. From germline, CDR1 is ENHRY and CDR2 SYGVKD. The CDR3 is made up of 17 amino acids.

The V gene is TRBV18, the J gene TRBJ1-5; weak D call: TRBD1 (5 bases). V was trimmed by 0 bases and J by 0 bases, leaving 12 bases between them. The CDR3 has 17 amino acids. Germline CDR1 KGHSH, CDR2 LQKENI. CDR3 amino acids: CASSPPWGEFSNQPQHF. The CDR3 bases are TGTGCCAGCTCACCACCGTGGGGGGAGTTTAGCAATCAGCCCCAGCATTTT.

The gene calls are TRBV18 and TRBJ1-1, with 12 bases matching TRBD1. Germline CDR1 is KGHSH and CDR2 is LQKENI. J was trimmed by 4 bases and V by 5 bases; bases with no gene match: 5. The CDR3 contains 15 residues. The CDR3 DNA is TGTGCCAGCTCAGCCGGGACAGGGGGCCTCACTGAAGCTTTCTTT. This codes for CASSAGTGGLTEAFF. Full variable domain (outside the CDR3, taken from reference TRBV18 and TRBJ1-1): NAGVMQNPRHLVRRRGQEARLRCSPMKGHSHVYWYRQLPEEGLKFMVYLQKENIIDESGMPKERFSAEFPKEGPSILRIQQVVRGDSAAYFCASSAGTGGLTEAFFGQGTRLTVV.

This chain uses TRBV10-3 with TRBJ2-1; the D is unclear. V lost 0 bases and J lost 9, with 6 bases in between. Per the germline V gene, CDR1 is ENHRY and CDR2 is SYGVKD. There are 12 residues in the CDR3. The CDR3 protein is CAISESSAEQFF. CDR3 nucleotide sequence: TGTGCCATCAGTGAGTCGTCGGCTGAGCAGTTCTTC.

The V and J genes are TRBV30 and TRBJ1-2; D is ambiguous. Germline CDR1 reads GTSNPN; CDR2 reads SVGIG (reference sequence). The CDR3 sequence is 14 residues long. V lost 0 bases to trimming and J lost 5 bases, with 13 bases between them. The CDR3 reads CAWSVPGVGYGYTF. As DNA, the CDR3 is TGTGCCTGGAGTGTCCCAGGTGTTGGGTATGGCTACACCTTC.

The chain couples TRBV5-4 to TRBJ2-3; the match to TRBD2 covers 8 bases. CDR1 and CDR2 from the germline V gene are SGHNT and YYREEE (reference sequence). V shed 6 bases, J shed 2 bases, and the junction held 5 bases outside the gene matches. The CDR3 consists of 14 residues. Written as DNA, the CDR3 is TGTGCCAGCACTTTAGCGGGATACACAGATACGCAGTATTTT. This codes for CASTLAGYTDTQYF.

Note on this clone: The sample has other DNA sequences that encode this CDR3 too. Here the CDR3 DNA reads TGTGCCAGCAGTAGTCAGGGGCCGGGGGAAAAACTGTTTTTT. Translated: CASSSQGPGEKLFF. The rearrangement joins TRBV27 to TRBJ1-4; maybe TRBD1 (6 bases). V gave up 5 bases and J gave up 8 bases, with 15 bases separating them. Germline loops: CDR1 MNHEY, CDR2 SMNVEV (reference sequence). The CDR3 contains 14 residues.

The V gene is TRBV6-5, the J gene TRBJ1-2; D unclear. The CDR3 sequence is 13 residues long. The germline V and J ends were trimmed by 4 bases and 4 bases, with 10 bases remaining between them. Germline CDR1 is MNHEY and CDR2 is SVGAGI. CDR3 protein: CASSFERLYGYTF. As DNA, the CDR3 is TGTGCCAGCAGTTTCGAACGGCTCTATGGCTACACCTTC.